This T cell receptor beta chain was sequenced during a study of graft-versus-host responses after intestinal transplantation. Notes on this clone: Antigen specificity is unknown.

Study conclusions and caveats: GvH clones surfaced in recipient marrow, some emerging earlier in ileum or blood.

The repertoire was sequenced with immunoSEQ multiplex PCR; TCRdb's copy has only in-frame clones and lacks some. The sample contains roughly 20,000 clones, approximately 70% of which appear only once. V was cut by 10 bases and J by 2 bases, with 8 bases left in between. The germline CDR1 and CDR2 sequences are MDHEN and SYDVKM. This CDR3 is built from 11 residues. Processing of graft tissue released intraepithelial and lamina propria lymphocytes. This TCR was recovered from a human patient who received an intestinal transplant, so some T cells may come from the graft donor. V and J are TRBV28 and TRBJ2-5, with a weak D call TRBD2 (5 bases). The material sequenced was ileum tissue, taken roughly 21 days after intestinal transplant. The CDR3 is CAKTGQETQYF. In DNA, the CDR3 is TGTGCCAAAACGGGACAAGAGACCCAGTACTTC.